This T cell receptor (beta chain) emerged from a study of blood T cell repertoires in COVID-19 (TCRdb year 2020). Study-level background: Collaborator samples came from the United States, Italy and Spain and covered acute and convalescent phases of COVID-19. The prospective study material was composed of cDNA or gDNA derived from T cells, B-cell-depleted T cells, or PBMCs. Subjects who had been exposed to COVID-19, were actively infected with it, or had recovered from it provided the deeply sampled blood TCRbeta repertoires that made up the dataset. HLA class I and class II types, where available, came from metadata supplied by the sample provider rather than from assay-based typing. A de-identified subject ID, COVID-19 status, age in years and sex were almost always included in the sample metadata. The samples were drawn from two sources: the first 160 participants of the ongoing ImmuneRACE study, and 950 to 1,500 subjects contributed by 6 global collaborators. The repertoires were made available in a free public database intended to serve as a resource for research on the immune response to SARS-CoV-2.

Summary of the overall study and its limitations: How much clinical and demographic metadata was included differed by source and by participant, and the metadata was provided uncurated.

TCRbeta CDR3 regions were amplified from genomic DNA using the immunoSEQ Assay, a bias-controlled multiplex PCR. In the source study's methods: The number of nucleated cells in each sample was estimated by amplification of reference gene primers within the assay. Sequence reads were collapsed and filtered to measure the absolute abundance of every unique TCRbeta CDR3 rearrangement. For each sample, productive Simpson clonality was calculated as the square root of Simpson's diversity index over productive rearrangements. The source is immuneACCESS, and TCRdb retained only in-frame sequences with V and J called. Part of the clones is not carried over; for the studies checked, unresolved V genes explain less than half of this, and the remainder is unexplained. V and J calls and clone size are copied from that table; D and trimming were computed from the DNA. For this sample the table gives 63,000 or so clones, of which approximately 79% were detected only once. Together, the top ten hold roughly an eighth of the sample.

In regard to this clone: Its antigen target is currently unknown. No base quality information exists; no much larger clone differs at one position.

Reading from cysteine to phenylalanine, the CDR3 counts 16 amino acids. Only the CDR3 region is kept as DNA, spanning 48 bases read in frame from base 1. In the germline V gene, CDR1 corresponds to MGHRA and CDR2 to YSYEKL. After removal of 4 bases from V and 4 bases from J, the junction retains 8 bases not matched to a gene. The collaborating institutions used their own protocols to collect whole blood in K2EDTA tubes. For TCRbeta analysis, collaborators shipped samples in one of three forms: frozen whole blood, isolated PBMCs, or DNA extracted from either of those sample types. The chain uses TRBV4-1 and TRBJ1-1, with 11 central nucleotides matching TRBD1. Sequencing was done on a sample of peripheral blood. The TCR was taken from a human donor in a cohort sampled during active COVID-19. For the CDR3, the sequence is CASSPGQGARSTEAFF. The bases read TGCGCCAGCAGCCCTGGACAGGGGGCGCGGAGCACTGAAGCTTTCTTT.